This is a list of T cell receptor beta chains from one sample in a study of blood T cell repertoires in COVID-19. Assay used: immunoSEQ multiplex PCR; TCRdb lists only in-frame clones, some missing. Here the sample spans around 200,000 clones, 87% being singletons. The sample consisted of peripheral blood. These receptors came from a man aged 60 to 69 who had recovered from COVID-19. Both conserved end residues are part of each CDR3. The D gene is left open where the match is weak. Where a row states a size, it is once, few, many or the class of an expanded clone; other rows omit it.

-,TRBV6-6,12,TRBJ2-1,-,TGTGCCAGCAGTACCCATGACACGACAAAGTTCTTC,CASSTHDTTKFF
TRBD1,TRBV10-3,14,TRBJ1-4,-,TGTGCCATCAGGATGGGACAGGGAGATGAAAAACTGTTTTTT,CAIRMGQGDEKLFF
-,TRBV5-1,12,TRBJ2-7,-,TGCGCCAGCAGCCCAGGGTCCTACGAGCAGTACTTC,CASSPGSYEQYF
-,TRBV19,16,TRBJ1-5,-,TGTGCCAGTAGTATAGTACGACAGGCTTTCAATCAGCCCCAGCATTTT,CASSIVRQAFNQPQHF
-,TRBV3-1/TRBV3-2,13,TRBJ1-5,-,TGTGCCAGCAGCCAAGGTTACAATCAGCCCCAGCATTTT,CASSQGYNQPQHF
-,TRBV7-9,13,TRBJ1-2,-,TGTGCCAGCAGCTTAGAAGTCGGTTTCGGCTACACCTTC,CASSLEVGFGYTF
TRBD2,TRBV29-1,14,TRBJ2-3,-,TGCAGCGTTGGAATAGCGGGGGGGACAGATACGCAGTATTTT,CSVGIAGGTDTQYF
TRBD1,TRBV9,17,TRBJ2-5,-,TGTGCCAGCAGCGTAGCCCCATCCGGGACAGGACAAGAGACCCAGTACTTC,CASSVAPSGTGQETQYF
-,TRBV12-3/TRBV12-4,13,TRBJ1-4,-,TGTGCCAGCAGTTCCAGACATAATGAAAAACTGTTTTTT,CASSSRHNEKLFF
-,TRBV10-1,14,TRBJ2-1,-,TGCGCCAGCGCGGGACAGTCTACCTACAATGAGCAGTTCTTC,CASAGQSTYNEQFF
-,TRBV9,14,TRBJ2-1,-,TGTGCCAGCAGCGTAGCGGGCAGGGACAATGAGCAGTTCTTC,CASSVAGRDNEQFF
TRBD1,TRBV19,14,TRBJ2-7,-,TGTGCCACCGCACCGGCAGGGGGCTTCGACGAGCAGTACTTC,CATAPAGGFDEQYF
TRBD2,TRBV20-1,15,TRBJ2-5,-,TGCAGTGCTAGTTTAGCGGGAAGGGAGCAAGAGACCCAGTACTTC,CSASLAGREQETQYF
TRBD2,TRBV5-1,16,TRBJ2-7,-,TGCGCCAGCAGCACAGGGACTAGCGGGAGCTCCTACGAGCAGTACTTC,CASSTGTSGSSYEQYF
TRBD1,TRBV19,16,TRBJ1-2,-,TGTGCCAGTAGTATCCCCCCCGCAGGGGGGTTCTATGGCTACACCTTC,CASSIPPAGGFYGYTF
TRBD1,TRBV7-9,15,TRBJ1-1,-,TGTGCCAGCAGCCCATGGGACAGGGGGATCACTGAAGCTTTCTTT,CASSPWDRGITEAFF
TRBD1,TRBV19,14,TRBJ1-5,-,TGTGCCAGTACGACCGGACAGGGGGTACGGCCCCAGCATTTT,CASTTGQGVRPQHF
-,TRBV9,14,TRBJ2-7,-,TGTGCCAGCAGCGTAGGCAGGGTTGCCTACGAGCAGTACTTC,CASSVGRVAYEQYF
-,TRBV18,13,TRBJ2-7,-,TGTGCCAGCTCACCTAACAGCATCTACGAGCAGTACTTC,CASSPNSIYEQYF
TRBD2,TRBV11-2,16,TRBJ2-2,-,TGTGCCAGCAGCTTAGATAGCGGGGGGTTCACCGGGGAGCTGTTTTTT,CASSLDSGGFTGELFF
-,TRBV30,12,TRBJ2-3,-,TGTGCCTGGAGTACTCCCGCAGATACGCAGTATTTT,CAWSTPADTQYF
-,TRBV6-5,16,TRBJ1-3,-,TGTGCCAGCAGTTACAGTGCAGGCATGTCTGGAAACACCATATATTTT,CASSYSAGMSGNTIYF
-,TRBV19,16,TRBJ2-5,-,TGTGCCAGTACCCGAGGAGGGAGGTCCGGGAGTGAGACCCAGTACTTC,CASTRGGRSGSETQYF
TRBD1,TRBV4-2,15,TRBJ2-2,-,TGTGCCAGCAGCCCGGACAGGGGGCCACGCGGGGAGCTGTTTTTT,CASSPDRGPRGELFF
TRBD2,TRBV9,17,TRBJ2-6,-,TGTGCCAGCAACAAGCGGGGGGACAGCTCTGGGGCCAACGTCCTGACTTTC,CASNKRGDSSGANVLTF
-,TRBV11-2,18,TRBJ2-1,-,TGTGCCAGCAGCTTAGATCGGGGACGGAGGGGTCGGGACAATGAGCAGTTCTTC,CASSLDRGRRGRDNEQFF
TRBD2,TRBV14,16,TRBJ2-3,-,TGTGCCAGCAGCCAAGTGTCGAGCGGGGTAAAAGATACGCAGTATTTT,CASSQVSSGVKDTQYF
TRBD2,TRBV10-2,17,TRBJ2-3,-,TGCGCCAGCAGTGAGCTGCGGGGGGGGCCTCGAACAGATACGCAGTATTTT,CASSELRGGPRTDTQYF
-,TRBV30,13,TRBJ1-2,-,TGTGCCTGGAGTGACCAACCGCCGCGCGGCTACACCTTC,CAWSDQPPRGYTF
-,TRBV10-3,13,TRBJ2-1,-,TGTGCCATCAGCAGTGACACCTACAATGAGCAGTTCTTC,CAISSDTYNEQFF
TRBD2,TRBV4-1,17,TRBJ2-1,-,TGCGCCAGCAGCCAAGATCCGAGCGGGACGTCCTACAATGAGCAGTTCTTC,CASSQDPSGTSYNEQFF
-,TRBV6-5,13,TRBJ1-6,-,TGTGCCAGCAGTTTAACAGGGAATTCACCCCTCCACTTT,CASSLTGNSPLHF
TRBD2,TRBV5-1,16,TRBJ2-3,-,TGCGCCAGCAGCTTGAAGACTAGCGCTAGCACAGATACGCAGTATTTT,CASSLKTSASTDTQYF
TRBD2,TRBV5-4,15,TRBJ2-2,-,TGTGCCAGCAGCTTGGCGGGGGGTAACACCGGGGAGCTGTTTTTT,CASSLAGGNTGELFF
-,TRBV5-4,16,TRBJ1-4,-,TGTGCCAGCAGCTTGACCAGGGCGGCAACTAATGAAAAACTGTTTTTT,CASSLTRAATNEKLFF
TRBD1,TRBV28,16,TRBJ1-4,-,TGTGCCAGCAGCCCAACAGGGGGCAGGACTAATGAAAAACTGTTTTTT,CASSPTGGRTNEKLFF
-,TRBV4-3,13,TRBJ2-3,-,TGCGCCAGCAGCCACCAACGCGGAGATACGCAGTATTTT,CASSHQRGDTQYF
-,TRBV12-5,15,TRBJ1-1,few,TGTGCTAGTGGGCTCCACCGGGACTTGAACACTGAAGCTTTCTTT,CASGLHRDLNTEAFF
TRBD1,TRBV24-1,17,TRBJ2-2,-,TGTGCCACCAGTGATCGCGGACAGGGGGCGCGTAGCGGGGAGCTGTTTTTT,CATSDRGQGARSGELFF
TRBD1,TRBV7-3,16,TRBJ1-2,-,TGTGCCAGCAGCCGCTCTGCCGGGACAGGGACCAGCGGCTACACCTTC,CASSRSAGTGTSGYTF
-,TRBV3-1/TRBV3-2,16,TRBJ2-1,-,TGTGCCAGCAGCCTTTCGTTGGCCTTCTCCTACAATGAGCAGTTCTTC,CASSLSLAFSYNEQFF
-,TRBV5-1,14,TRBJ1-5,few,TGCGCCAGCAGCGCAGGACAGCCCGAGGAGCCCCAGCATTTT,CASSAGQPEEPQHF
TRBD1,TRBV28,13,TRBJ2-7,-,TGTGCCAGCACTTTACAAACCCCGGGACAGCCGTACTTC,CASTLQTPGQPYF
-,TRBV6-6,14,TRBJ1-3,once,TGTGCCAGCAGTTTCTCGAACGCGGGAAACACCATATATTTT,CASSFSNAGNTIYF
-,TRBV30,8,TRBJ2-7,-,TGTGCCTGCAACGAGCAGTACTTC,CACNEQYF
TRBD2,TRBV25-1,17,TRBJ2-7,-,TGTGCCAGCAGTCTCGGGGGGGCCTCCGGATTCACCTACGAGCAGTACTTC,CASSLGGASGFTYEQYF
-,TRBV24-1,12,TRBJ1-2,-,TGTGCCACCAGTGCGGGGGACTATGGCTACACCTTC,CATSAGDYGYTF
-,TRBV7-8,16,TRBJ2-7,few,TGTGCCAGCAGCTTATTACCACCCGGGGGCGGGAGCGAGCAGTACTTC,CASSLLPPGGGSEQYF
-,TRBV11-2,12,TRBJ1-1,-,TGTGCCAGCAGCTTAGCTCGACAGGTTGCTTTCTTT,CASSLARQVAFF
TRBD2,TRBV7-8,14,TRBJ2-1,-,TGTGCCAGCAGCTTAAACCCCGGGGGGAATGAGCAGTTCTTC,CASSLNPGGNEQFF
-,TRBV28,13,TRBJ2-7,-,TGTGCCAGCACCCGAGGGAGCTCCTACGAGCAGTACTTC,CASTRGSSYEQYF
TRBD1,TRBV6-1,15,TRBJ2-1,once,TGTGCCAGCAGTGAGGACAGGTCCTATGGAAATGAGCAGTTCTTC,CASSEDRSYGNEQFF
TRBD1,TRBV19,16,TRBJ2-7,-,TGTGCCAGTAGTATCAGGGGGAGTGACTCCTACGATCGGCAGTACTTC,CASSIRGSDSYDRQYF
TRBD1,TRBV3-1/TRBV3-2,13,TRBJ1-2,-,TGTGCCAGCAGCCAGGTAGGGGGCGGTGGCTACACCTTC,CASSQVGGGGYTF
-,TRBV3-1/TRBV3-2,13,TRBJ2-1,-,TGTGCCAGCAGCCAAGAACCCGTAGTTGAGCAGTTCTTC,CASSQEPVVEQFF